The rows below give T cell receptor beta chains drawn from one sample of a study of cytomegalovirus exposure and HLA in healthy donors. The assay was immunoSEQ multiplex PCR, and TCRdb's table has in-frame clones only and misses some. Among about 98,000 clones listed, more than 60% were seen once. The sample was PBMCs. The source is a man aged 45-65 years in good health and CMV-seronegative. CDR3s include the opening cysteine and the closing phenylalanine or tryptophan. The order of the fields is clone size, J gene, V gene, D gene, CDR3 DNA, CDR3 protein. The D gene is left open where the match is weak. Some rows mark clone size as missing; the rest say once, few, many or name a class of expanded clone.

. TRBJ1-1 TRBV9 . TGTGCCAGCAGCCCGGGGGTTGGCGCGGACACTGAAGCTTTCTTT CASSPGVGADTEAFF
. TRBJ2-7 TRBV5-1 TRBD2 TGCGCCAGCAGAAACCTAGCGGGAGGTTACGAGCAGTACTTC CASRNLAGGYEQYF
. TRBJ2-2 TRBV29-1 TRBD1 TGCAGCTTCATTGACAGGGGTTCTTCCGGGGAGCTGTTTTTT CSFIDRGSSGELFF
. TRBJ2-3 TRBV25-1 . TGTGCCAGCAGAAACCAGGGGGATACGCAGTATTTT CASRNQGDTQYF
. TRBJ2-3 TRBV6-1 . TGTGCCGCGCGGGGGACACCTAGGACAGATACGCAGTATTTT CAARGTPRTDTQYF
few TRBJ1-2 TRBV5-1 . TGCGCCAGCAGCTTGCTGGGCGATTCGGTCGGCTACACCTTC CASSLLGDSVGYTF
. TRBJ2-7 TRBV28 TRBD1 TGTGCCAGCAGCTCGGCGCAGGGGGCATCCCTTTACGAGCAGTACTTC CASSSAQGASLYEQYF
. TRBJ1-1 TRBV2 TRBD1 TGTGCCAGCAGCCGCGAACGGGACAGAGTGACTGAAGCTTTCTTT CASSRERDRVTEAFF
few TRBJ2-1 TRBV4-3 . TGCGCCAGCAGCCAAGCCTCGGGGTTCTTACAGTTCTTC CASSQASGFLQFF
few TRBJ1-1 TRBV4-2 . TGTGCCAGCAGCCAGCCAGACCCGGGACAATCGCTGAACACTGAAGCTTTCTTT CASSQPDPGQSLNTEAFF
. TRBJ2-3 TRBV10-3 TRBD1 TGTGCCATCAGTGAAGGGGGCCTAGGAACAGATACGCAGTATTTT CAISEGGLGTDTQYF
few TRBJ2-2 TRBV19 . TGTGCCAGTAGTATAGACAGGATTGTAGGGGAGCTGTTTTTT CASSIDRIVGELFF
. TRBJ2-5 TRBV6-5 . TGTGCCAGCAGTTACGGTATCGGGGGGCTCTTAGAGACCCAGTACTTC CASSYGIGGLLETQYF
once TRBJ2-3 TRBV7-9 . TGTGCCAGCAGGTCTTTGACAGGGCGGGAAAACACAGATACGCAGTATTTT CASRSLTGRENTDTQYF